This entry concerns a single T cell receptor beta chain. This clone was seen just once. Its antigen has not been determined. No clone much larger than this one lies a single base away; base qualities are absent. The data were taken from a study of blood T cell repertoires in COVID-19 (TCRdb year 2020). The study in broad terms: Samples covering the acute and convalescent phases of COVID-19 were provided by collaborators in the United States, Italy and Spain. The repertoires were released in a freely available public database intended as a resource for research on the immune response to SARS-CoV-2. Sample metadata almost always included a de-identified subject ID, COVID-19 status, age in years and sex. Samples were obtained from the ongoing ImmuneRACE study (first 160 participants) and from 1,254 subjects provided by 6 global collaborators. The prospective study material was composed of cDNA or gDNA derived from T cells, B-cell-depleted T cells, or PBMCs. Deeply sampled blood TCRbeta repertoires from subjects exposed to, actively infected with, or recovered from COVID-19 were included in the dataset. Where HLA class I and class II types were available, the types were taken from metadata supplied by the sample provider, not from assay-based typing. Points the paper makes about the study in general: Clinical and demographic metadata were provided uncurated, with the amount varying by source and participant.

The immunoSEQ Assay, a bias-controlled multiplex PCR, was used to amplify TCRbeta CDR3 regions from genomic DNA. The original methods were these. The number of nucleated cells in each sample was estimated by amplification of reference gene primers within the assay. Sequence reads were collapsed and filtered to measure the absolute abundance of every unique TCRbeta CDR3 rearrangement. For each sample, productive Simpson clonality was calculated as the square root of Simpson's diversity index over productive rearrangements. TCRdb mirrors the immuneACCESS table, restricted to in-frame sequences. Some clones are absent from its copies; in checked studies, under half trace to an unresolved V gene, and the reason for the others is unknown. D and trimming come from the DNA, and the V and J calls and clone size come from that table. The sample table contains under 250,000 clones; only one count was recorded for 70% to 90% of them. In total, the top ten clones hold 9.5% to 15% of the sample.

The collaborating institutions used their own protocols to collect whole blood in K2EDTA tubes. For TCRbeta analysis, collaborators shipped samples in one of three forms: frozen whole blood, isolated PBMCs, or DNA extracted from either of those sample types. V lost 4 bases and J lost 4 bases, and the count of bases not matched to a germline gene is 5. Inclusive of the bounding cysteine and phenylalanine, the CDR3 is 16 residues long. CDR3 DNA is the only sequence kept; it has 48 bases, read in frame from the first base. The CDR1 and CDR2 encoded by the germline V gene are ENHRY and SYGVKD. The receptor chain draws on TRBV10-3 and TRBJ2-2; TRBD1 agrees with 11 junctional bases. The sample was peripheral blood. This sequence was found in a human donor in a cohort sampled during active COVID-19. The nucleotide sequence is TGTGCCATCAGTGGGACGGGACAGGGGGTCACCGGGGAGCTGTTTTTT. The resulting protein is CAISGTGQGVTGELFF.